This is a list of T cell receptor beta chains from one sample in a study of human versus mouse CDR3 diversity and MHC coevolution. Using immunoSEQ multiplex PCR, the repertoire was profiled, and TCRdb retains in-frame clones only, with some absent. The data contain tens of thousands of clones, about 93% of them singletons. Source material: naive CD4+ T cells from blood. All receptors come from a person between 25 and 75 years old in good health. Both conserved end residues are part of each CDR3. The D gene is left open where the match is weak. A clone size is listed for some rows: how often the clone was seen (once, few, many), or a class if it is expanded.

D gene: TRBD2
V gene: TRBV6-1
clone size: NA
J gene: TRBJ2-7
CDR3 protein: CASSGWTSGGLYEQYF
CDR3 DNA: TGTGCCAGCAGTGGGTGGACTAGCGGGGGCCTCTACGAGCAGTACTTC

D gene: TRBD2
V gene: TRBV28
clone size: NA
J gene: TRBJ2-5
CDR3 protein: CASTDPSILGLPTQETQYF
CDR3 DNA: TGTGCCAGCACCGACCCGTCCATTTTGGGACTACCAACACAAGAGACCCAGTACTTC

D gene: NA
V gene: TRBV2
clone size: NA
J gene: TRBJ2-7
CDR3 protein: CASSVDTGTYEQYF
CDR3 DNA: TGTGCCAGCAGCGTGGACACCGGGACATACGAGCAGTACTTC

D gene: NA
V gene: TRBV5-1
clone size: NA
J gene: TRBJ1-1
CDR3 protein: CASSLDGAAYNTEAFF
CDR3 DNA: TGCGCCAGCAGCTTGGATGGGGCAGCCTACAACACTGAAGCTTTCTTT

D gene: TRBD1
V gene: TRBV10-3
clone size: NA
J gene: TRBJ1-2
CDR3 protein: CAIRRQGANYGYTF
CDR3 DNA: TGTGCCATCAGAAGACAGGGGGCTAACTATGGCTACACCTTC

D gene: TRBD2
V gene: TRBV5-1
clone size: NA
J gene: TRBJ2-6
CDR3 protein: CASSRYRGGGLNSGANVLTF
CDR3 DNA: TGCGCCAGCAGCCGATACCGGGGCGGGGGTCTTAACTCTGGGGCCAACGTCCTGACTTTC

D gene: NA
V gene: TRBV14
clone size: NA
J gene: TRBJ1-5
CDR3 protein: CASSKGEHQPQHF
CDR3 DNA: TGTGCCAGCAGCAAGGGGGAACATCAGCCCCAGCATTTT

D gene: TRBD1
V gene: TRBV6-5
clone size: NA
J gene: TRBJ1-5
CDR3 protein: CASRTRDRDTQPQHF
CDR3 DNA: TGTGCCAGCAGAACCCGGGACAGGGATACTCAGCCCCAGCATTTT

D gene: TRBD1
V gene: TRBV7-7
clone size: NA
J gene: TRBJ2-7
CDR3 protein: CASSSGTGSYEQYF
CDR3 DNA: TGTGCTAGCAGCTCGGGGACAGGCTCCTACGAGCAGTACTTC

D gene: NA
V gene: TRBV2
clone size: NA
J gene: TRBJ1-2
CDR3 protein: CASLSTTFYGYTF
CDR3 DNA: TGTGCCAGCTTGAGCACCACCTTCTATGGCTACACCTTC

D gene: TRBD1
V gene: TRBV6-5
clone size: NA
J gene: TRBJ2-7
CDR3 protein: CASSSAGGSYEQYF
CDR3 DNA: TGTGCCAGCAGTTCTGCAGGGGGCTCCTACGAGCAGTACTTC

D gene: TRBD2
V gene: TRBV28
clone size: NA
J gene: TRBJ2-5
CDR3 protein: CASSTSGGSVTQYF
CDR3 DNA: TGTGCCAGCAGTACTAGCGGGGGTTCAGTGACCCAGTACTTC

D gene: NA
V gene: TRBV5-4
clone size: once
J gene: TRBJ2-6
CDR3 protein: CASSSRGMGAAGANVLTF
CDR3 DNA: TGTGCCAGCAGCTCGAGGGGGATGGGGGCCGCTGGGGCCAACGTCCTGACTTTC

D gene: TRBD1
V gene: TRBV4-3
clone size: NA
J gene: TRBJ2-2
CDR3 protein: CASSQTGTANTGELFF
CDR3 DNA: TGCGCCAGCAGCCAAACCGGGACAGCGAACACCGGGGAGCTGTTTTTT

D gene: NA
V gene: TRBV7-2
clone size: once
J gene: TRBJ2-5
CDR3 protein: CASSLGGTAFQETQYF
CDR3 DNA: TGTGCCAGCAGCTTGGGGGGAACAGCATTCCAAGAGACCCAGTACTTC

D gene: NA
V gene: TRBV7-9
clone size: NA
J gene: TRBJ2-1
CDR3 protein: CASSLTDRPISNEQFF
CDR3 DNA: TGTGCCAGCAGCTTAACTGACAGGCCAATTTCCAATGAGCAGTTCTTC

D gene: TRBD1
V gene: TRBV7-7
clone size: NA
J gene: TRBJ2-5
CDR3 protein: CASSSTGSYQETQYF
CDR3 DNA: TGTGCTAGCAGCTCGACAGGGTCGTACCAAGAGACCCAGTACTTC